A single TCR beta chain is shown here with its context. The data derive from a study of Graves' ophthalmopathy and Graves' hyperthyroidism. Investigators amplified TCR beta CDR3 regions from RNA transcripts. HTBI-primed RT-PCR formed the first round, and a multiplex PCR formed the second. Each CDR3 protein is one row after TCRdb ran MiXCR on the multiplex PCR reads. The table includes hundreds of thousands of distinct CDR3 sequences, 45% detected once. The germline V gene has CDR1 PRHDT and CDR2 FYEKMQ (reference sequence). V shed 5 bases, J shed 4 bases, and the junction held 7 bases outside the gene matches. The CDR3 covers 16 residues.

The source is an adult man with Graves' ophthalmopathy. The chain carries TRBV13 and TRBJ2-2; 10 bases are shared with TRBD2. Input material: peripheral blood. The CDR3 DNA sequence: TGTGCCAGCAGCGTAGATCCTAGCGGGAGCACCGGGGAGCTGTTTTTT. Amino acids: CASSVDPSGSTGELFF.